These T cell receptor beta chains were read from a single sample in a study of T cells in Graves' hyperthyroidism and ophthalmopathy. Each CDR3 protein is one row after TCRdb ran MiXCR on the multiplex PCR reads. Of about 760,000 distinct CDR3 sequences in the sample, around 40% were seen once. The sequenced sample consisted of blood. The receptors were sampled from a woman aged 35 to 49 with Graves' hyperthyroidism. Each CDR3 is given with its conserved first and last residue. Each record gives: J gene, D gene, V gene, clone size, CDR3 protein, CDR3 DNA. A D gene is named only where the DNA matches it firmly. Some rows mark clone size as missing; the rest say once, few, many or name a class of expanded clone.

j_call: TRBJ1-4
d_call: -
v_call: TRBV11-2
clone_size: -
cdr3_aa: CASSLMGLTEKLFF
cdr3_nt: TGTGCCAGCAGCTTGATGGGCCTAACCGAAAAACTGTTTTTT

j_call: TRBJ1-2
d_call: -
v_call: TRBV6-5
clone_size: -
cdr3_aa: CATRDAGRSGYTF
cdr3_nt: TGTGCCACCAGGGACGCCGGCCGAAGCGGCTACACCTTC

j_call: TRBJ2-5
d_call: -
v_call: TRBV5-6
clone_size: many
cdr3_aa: CASSLVPRSGETQYF
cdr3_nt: TGTGCCAGCAGCTTGGTGCCGAGGTCAGGGGAGACCCAGTACTTC

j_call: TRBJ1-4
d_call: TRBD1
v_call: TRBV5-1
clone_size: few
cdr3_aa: CASTDRDRGQDNEKLFF
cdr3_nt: TGCGCCAGCACAGACAGGGACAGGGGACAGGATAATGAAAAACTGTTTTTT

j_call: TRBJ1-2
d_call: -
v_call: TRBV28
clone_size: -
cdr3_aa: CASSSGRFYGYTF
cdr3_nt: TGTGCCAGCAGTTCCGGACGGTTCTATGGCTACACCTTC

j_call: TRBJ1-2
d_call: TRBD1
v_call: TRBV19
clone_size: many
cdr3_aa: CASSNTGGVGYGYTF
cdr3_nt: TGTGCCAGTAGTAACACAGGGGGCGTCGGCTATGGCTACACCTTC

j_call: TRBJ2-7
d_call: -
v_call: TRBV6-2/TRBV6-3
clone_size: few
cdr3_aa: CASSYSGARPYEQYF
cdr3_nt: TGTGCCAGCAGTTACTCGGGTGCGCGCCCCTACGAGCAGTACTTC

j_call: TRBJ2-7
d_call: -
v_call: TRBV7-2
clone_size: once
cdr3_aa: CASSLREGDGYEQYF
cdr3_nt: TGTGCCAGCAGTCTAAGGGAAGGGGATGGCTACGAGCAGTACTTC

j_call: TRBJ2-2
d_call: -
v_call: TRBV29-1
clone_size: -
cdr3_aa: CSVEAGTGELFF
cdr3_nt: TGCAGCGTTGAAGCGGGCACCGGGGAGCTGTTTTTT

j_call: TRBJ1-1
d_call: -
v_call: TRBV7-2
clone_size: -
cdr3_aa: CASSTGTDLAFF
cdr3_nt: TGTGCCAGCAGCACGGGGACTGATCTGGCTTTCTTT

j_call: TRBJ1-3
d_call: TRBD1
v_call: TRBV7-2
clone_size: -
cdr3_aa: CASSYRGQAAGTIYF
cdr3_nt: TGTGCCAGCAGCTACCGGGGACAGGCCGCCGGCACCATATATTTT

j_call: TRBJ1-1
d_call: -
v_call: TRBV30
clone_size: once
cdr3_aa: CASGRLGLNAEAFF
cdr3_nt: TGTGCCTCTGGAAGGTTGGGATTGAACGCTGAAGCTTTCTTT

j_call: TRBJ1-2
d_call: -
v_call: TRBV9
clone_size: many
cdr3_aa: CASSSQHYGYTF
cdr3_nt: TGTGCCAGCAGCTCTCAGCACTATGGCTACACCTTC

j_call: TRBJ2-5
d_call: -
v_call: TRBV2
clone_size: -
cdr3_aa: CASSEGPAEETQYF
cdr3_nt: TGTGCCAGCAGTGAAGGGCCAGCCGAAGAGACCCAGTACTTC

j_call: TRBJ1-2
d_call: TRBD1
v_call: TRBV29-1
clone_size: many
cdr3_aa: CSVTGQDYGYTF
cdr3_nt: TGCAGCGTTACCGGACAGGACTATGGCTACACCTTC

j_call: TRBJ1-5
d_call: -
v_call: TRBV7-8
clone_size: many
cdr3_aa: CASSLAFAQPQHF
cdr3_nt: TGTGCCAGCAGCTTAGCGTTCGCTCAGCCCCAGCATTTT

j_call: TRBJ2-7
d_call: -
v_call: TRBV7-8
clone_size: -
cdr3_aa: CASSLVQGGSYEQYF
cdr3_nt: TGTGCCAGCAGCTTAGTCCAGGGGGGCTCCTACGAGCAGTACTTC

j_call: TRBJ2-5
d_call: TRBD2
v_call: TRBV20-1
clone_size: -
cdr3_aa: CSADLLAGKETQYF
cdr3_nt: TGCAGTGCTGACCTACTAGCGGGGAAAGAGACCCAGTACTTC

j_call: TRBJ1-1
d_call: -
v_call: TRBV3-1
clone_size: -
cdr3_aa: CASSQEWRAGATEAFF
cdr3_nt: TGTGCCAGCAGCCAAGAATGGAGAGCCGGCGCCACTGAAGCTTTCTTT

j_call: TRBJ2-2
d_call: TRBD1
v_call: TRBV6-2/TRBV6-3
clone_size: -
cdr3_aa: CASSYSLQGAGTGELFF
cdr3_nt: TGTGCCAGCAGTTACTCGTTACAGGGGGCTGGGACCGGGGAGCTGTTTTTT

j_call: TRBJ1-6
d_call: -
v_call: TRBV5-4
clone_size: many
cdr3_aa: CASSLTQGGSPLHF
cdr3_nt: TGTGCCAGCAGCTTGACACAGGGCGGATCACCCCTCCACTTT

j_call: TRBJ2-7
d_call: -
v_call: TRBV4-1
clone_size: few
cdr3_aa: CASSQEGQGSASYEQYF
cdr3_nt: TGCGCCAGCAGCCAGGAAGGGCAGGGATCAGCCTCCTACGAGCAGTACTTC

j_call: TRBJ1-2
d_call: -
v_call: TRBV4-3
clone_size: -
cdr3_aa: CASSQDGGEGEVYGYTF
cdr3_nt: TGCGCCAGCAGCCAAGATGGCGGGGAGGGCGAAGTCTATGGCTACACCTTC

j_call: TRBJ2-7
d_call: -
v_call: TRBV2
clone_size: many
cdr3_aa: CASSYTVYEQYF
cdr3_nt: TGTGCCAGCTCGTATACAGTCTACGAGCAGTACTTC

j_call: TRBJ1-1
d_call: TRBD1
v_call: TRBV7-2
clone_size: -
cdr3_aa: CASSQGGQGGAFF
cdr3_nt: TGCGCCAGCAGCCAAGGGGGACAGGGTGGCGCTTTCTTT

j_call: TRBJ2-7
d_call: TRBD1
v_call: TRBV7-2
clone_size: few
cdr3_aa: CASSPNRGLSYEQYF
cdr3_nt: TGTGCCAGCAGCCCCAACAGGGGGCTCTCCTACGAGCAGTACTTC

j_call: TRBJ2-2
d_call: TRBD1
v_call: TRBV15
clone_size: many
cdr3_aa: CATGRGLENTGELFF
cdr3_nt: TGTGCCACCGGAAGGGGGCTTGAGAACACCGGGGAGCTGTTTTTT

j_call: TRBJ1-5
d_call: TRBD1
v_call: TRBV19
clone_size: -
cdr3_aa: CASSARDRVKQPQHF
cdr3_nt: TGTGCCAGTAGTGCCAGGGACAGGGTCAAGCAGCCCCAGCATTTT

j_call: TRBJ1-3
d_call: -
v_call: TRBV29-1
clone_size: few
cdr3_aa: CSVGDGPGNTIYF
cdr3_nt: TGCAGCGTTGGAGATGGGCCTGGAAACACCATATATTTT

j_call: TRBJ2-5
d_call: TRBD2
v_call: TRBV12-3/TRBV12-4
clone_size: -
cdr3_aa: CASSIPGTSGSRETQYF
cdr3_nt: TGTGCCAGCAGTATCCCCGGGACTAGCGGGAGTCGGGAGACCCAGTACTTC

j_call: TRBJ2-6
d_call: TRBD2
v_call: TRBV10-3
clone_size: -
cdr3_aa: CAVDERDSGANVLTF
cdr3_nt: TGTGCCGTGGATGAGCGGGACTCTGGGGCCAACGTCCTGACTTTC

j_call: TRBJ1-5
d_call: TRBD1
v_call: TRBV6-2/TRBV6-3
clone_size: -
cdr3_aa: CASSYDDRGSQPQHF
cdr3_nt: TGTGCCAGCAGTTACGACGACAGGGGCAGTCAGCCCCAGCATTTT

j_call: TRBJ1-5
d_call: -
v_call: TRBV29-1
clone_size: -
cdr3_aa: CSVENAEFLGNQPQHF
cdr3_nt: TGCAGCGTTGAAAATGCGGAATTCTTAGGCAATCAGCCCCAGCATTTT

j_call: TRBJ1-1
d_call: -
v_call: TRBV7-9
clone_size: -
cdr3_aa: CASSQNLGRMNTEAFF
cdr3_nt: TGTGCCAGCAGCCAAAATCTCGGCAGGATGAACACTGAAGCTTTCTTT

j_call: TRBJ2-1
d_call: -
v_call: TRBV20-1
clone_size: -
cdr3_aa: CSAYGEGRYNEQFF
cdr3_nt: TGCAGTGCCTATGGAGAGGGTCGGTACAATGAGCAGTTCTTC

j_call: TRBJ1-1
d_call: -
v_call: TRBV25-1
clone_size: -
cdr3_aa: CASSAGKYGGGTEAFF
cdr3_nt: TGTGCCAGCAGTGCTGGAAAGTATGGGGGAGGCACTGAAGCTTTCTTT

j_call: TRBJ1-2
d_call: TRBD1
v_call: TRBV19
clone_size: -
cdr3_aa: CASRRPGQGIHGYTF
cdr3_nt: TGTGCCAGTAGGAGACCGGGACAGGGGATCCATGGCTACACCTTC

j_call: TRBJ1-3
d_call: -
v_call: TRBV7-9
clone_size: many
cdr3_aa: CASSSYSGNTIYF
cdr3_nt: TGTGCCAGCAGCTCTTACTCTGGAAACACCATATATTTT

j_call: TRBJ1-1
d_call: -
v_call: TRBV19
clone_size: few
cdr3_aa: CAGRKANTEAFF
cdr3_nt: TGTGCCGGTAGAAAGGCAAACACTGAAGCTTTCTTT

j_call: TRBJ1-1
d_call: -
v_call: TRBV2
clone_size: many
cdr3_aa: CASGGVGMGVAFF
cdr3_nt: TGTGCCAGCGGAGGGGTAGGGATGGGAGTAGCTTTCTTT

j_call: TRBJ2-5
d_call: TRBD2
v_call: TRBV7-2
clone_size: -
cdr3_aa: CASSLGTSGRAEETQYF
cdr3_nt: TGTGCCAGCAGCTTAGGGACTAGCGGGAGGGCGGAAGAGACCCAGTACTTC

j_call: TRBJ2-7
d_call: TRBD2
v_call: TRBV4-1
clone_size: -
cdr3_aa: CASSQGLALPYEQYF
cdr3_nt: TGCGCCAGCAGCCAGGGACTAGCGTTGCCCTACGAGCAGTACTTC

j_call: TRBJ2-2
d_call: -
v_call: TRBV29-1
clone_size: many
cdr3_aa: CSVLPTTSTGELFF
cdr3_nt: TGCAGCGTACTCCCTACCACTAGCACCGGGGAGCTGTTTTTT

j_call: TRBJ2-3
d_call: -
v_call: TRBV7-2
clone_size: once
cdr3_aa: CASSLDVTQYF
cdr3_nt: TGTGCCAGCAGCTTAGACGTTACGCAGTATTTT

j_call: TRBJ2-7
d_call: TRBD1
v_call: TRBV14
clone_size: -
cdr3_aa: CASSLGQGVSYEQYF
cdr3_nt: TGTGCCAGCAGCCTAGGACAGGGGGTCTCCTACGAGCAGTACTTC

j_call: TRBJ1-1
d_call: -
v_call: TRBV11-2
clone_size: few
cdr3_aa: CASSVDRFTEAFF
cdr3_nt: TGTGCCAGCAGCGTTGACAGGTTCACTGAAGCTTTCTTT

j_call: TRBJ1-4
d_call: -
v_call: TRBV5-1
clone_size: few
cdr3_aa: CASREDSNNEKLFF
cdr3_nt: TGCGCCAGCAGAGAGGACAGCAACAATGAAAAACTGTTTTTT

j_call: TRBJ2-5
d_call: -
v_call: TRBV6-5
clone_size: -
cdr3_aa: CASSYSRRLETQYF
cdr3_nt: TGTGCCAGCAGTTACTCTAGGCGATTGGAGACCCAGTACTTC

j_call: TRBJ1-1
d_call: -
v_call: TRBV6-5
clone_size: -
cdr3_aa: CASSYAEHEAFF
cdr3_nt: TGTGCCAGCAGTTACGCAGAGCATGAAGCTTTCTTT

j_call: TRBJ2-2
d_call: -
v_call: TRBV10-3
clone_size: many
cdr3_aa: CAISRRAGELFF
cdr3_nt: TGTGCCATCTCCCGGAGGGCCGGGGAGCTGTTTTTT

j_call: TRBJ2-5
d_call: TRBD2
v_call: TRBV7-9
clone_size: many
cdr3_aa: CASSGGTSEETQYF
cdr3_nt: TGTGCCAGCAGCGGAGGGACTAGTGAAGAGACCCAGTACTTC

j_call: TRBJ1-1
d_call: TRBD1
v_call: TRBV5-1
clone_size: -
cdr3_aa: CASSFLTGTGAEAFF
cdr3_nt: TGCGCCAGCAGCTTTCTGACAGGGACCGGGGCTGAAGCTTTCTTT